This T cell receptor beta chain appears in the sequencing data of a study of T cells in Graves' hyperthyroidism and ophthalmopathy. General observations from the study: Peripheral blood also featured most of the thyroid clonotypes expanded above 0.001.

For this clonotype: Its antigen remains unknown. A much larger clone differs from this one at a single base, so this may be a read error. Since the CDR3 does not end with the conserved phenylalanine or tryptophan, this likely comes from a read error.

Researchers amplified the TCR beta CDR3 regions from RNA transcripts. The HTBI primer set was used in a first-round RT-PCR of the TCR CDR3. MiXCR was run by TCRdb on the multiplex PCR reads, yielding one entry per CDR3 protein. The sample has hundreds of thousands of distinct CDR3 sequences, approximately 40% seen once. Germline loops: CDR1 SGHTA, CDR2 FQGNSA. The CDR3 totals 15 residues. Trimming cost V 6 bases and J 4 bases, with 18 bases left between them. Patients were excluded for uncontrolled infection, other autoimmune disease, pregnancy or lactation. Based on clinical symptoms, serum thyroxine and TRAb, thyroid ultrasound and orbital computed tomography, diagnoses were reached. The PBMCs studied were ones that came from roughly 11 ml fresh peripheral blood.

This clonotype was sampled from a woman between 40 and 55 years old with Graves' hyperthyroidism. The sequenced material came from blood. This sequence joins TRBV7-2 and TRBJ2-5; no firm D call. CDR3: CASSRRPPLRETQYL. The DNA for the CDR3 is TGTGCCAGCAGTAGAAGACCGCCGTTGAGAGAGACCCAGTACTTG.